These T cell receptor beta chains were read from a single sample in a study of blood T cell repertoires in COVID-19. Here immunoSEQ multiplex PCR was the method, and the copy in TCRdb shows in-frame clones only, minus some. The sample lists 150,000 to 200,000 clones; around 90% were seen once. The sequencing sample was made of peripheral blood. These TCRs come from a man in his forties with acute or convalescent COVID-19. CDR3s leave out the opening cysteine and the closing phenylalanine or tryptophan. Clone size is shown for a subset of rows, as once, few, many or a class of expanded clone.

V	length	J	size	CDR3
TRBV3-1/TRBV3-2	15	TRBJ2-1	-	ASSPRGRGGFYNEQF
TRBV11-2	11	TRBJ1-1	few	ASHQGVNTEAF
TRBV7-9	12	TRBJ2-7	-	ASSSSVVSYEQY
TRBV5-1	17	TRBJ2-1	-	ASSYLPPLTGNNYNEQF
TRBV9	12	TRBJ1-1	once	ASSPPYANTEAF
TRBV6-2/TRBV6-3	13	TRBJ2-2	once	ASSFVGAETGELF
TRBV18	13	TRBJ2-5	-	ASSPGGGVVETQY
TRBV24-1	11	TRBJ1-1	once	ATSDLGTGEAF
TRBV3-1/TRBV3-2	14	TRBJ2-7	-	ASSQGGGGASLEQY
TRBV2	15	TRBJ2-3	-	ASRSGTQTSSTDTQY
TRBV9	13	TRBJ1-1	-	ASSAPQGVSTEAF
TRBV10-3	14	TRBJ1-3	-	AIGGGRVQTGNTIY
TRBV18	14	TRBJ1-2	-	ASSHAPGTGNYGYT
TRBV29-1	12	TRBJ1-2	-	SVARDRGNYGYT
TRBV29-1	13	TRBJ2-7	few	SVDVRGEGAYEQY
TRBV7-3	11	TRBJ2-3	-	ASSSSWDKPPY
TRBV10-3	12	TRBJ1-2	-	AIRGTAHNYGYT
TRBV6-1	11	TRBJ1-1	few	ASSEQLNTEAF
TRBV2	11	TRBJ2-1	-	ASRAGQGAILV
TRBV6-1	13	TRBJ2-3	-	ASSEVGTQVDTQY
TRBV7-2	15	TRBJ2-2	-	ASSSTLAGALSGELF
TRBV29-1	11	TRBJ2-3	once	SVEDIRTDTQY
TRBV12-5	14	TRBJ1-6	-	ASGLRGGVYNSPLH
TRBV3-1/TRBV3-2	15	TRBJ2-5	-	ASSHRDDGQPQETQY
TRBV27	11	TRBJ2-7	-	ASSLGQGDEQY
TRBV12-3/TRBV12-4	11	TRBJ2-7	-	ASSFELSYEQY
TRBV5-1	12	TRBJ2-7	once	ASSSTGGSYEQY
TRBV7-2	13	TRBJ1-6	-	ASSRGGTGNSPLH
TRBV19	13	TRBJ1-2	-	ASTRGNAGSEGYT
TRBV10-3	10	TRBJ2-1	-	AISEEGYEQF
TRBV18	12	TRBJ2-3	-	ASSPSAAPDTQY
TRBV28	13	TRBJ1-1	-	ASSPPGALNTEAF
TRBV30	12	TRBJ1-3	-	AWSVRGGVNTIY
TRBV7-9	11	TRBJ1-1	-	ASSSLQGTEAF
TRBV15	16	TRBJ1-2	once	ATSSGVRGLEANYGYT
TRBV30	12	TRBJ2-5	-	ALWFGRGQETQY
TRBV13	12	TRBJ1-2	-	ASSPGQGALGYT
TRBV30	12	TRBJ1-5	-	AWSVGRGTQPQH
TRBV5-1	12	TRBJ2-7	-	ASSFFTDLGEQY
TRBV18	12	TRBJ2-5	-	ASSRDRGQETQY
TRBV6-2/TRBV6-3	13	TRBJ2-3	once	ASSPGQGSTDTQY
TRBV28	13	TRBJ2-7	-	ASSLSGAGEDEQY
TRBV4-3	16	TRBJ2-3	-	ASSLSPMGGSSTDTQY
TRBV10-1	14	TRBJ2-3	once	ASSELASGVTDTQY
TRBV7-8	13	TRBJ1-1	-	ASSLPGGYDTEAF
TRBV4-1	11	TRBJ2-7	once	ASSTSGSDEQY
TRBV20-1	9	TRBJ2-5	-	SARTKETQY
TRBV19	16	TRBJ2-1	-	ASSTGTSGPSSYNEQF
TRBV6-2/TRBV6-3	13	TRBJ1-4	-	ASSPLSATNEKLF